Below are 30 T cell receptor beta chains sequenced from a single sample in a study of blood T cells in healthy people across ages. Alongside a J-beta primer mix, a sample-barcoded 5' primer served in a second PCR lasting about 7 to 11 cycles. TCRdb called the 5' RACE reads again in MiXCR, with one record for every CDR3 protein. The table has some 760,000 distinct CDR3 sequences, about 25% seen once. These sequences were also reported in another study, on T cells of mothers and their children.

Sequencing input: blood. Every receptor here comes from a boy younger than 18 in good health.

This clonotype was detected only a few times. The chain combines TRBV7-2 with TRBJ1-2; 8 positions agree with TRBD1. V shed 4 bases and J 5 bases; nucleotides not matched to a gene: 9. CDR1 and CDR2 from the germline V gene are SGHTA and FQGNSA. The CDR3 sequence is 15 residues long. The CDR3 DNA is TGTGCCAGCAGCTACCGGGACAGGAGGATATATGGCTACACCTTC. Amino acid sequence: CASSYRDRRIYGYTF. The variable domain in full, completed from reference TRBV7-2 and TRBJ1-2, reads GAGVSQSPSNKVTEKGKDVELRCDPISGHTALYWYRQSLGQGLEFLIYFQGNSAPDKSGLPSDRFSAERTGGSVSTLTIQRTQQEDSAVYLCASSYRDRRIYGYTFGSGTRLTVV.

The chain links TRBV2 to TRBJ2-3; D may be TRBD1 or TRBD2 (5 bases each). This CDR3 has 14 amino acids. Trimming shortened V by 0 bases and J by 11 bases, and 15 bases separated the two germline ends. Germline V CDR1 and CDR2: SNHLY, FYNNEI. This CDR3 is CASSEASAGSGQYF. In nucleotides, the CDR3 is TGTGCCAGCAGTGAAGCAAGTGCAGGGAGCGGGCAGTATTTT.

This clonotype was seen more than once but under ten times. This rearrangement joins TRBV7-8 to TRBJ1-5; the match to TRBD1 covers 8 bases. Trimming removed 7 bases from V and 6 bases from J; junction bases left unmatched: 17. The germline V gene has CDR1 SGHVS and CDR2 FQNEAQ. This CDR3 has 17 amino acids. DNA for the CDR3: TGTGCCAGCACCCTAATGGGGGCGCAGGGGGCAGGTCAGCCCCAGCATTTT. It encodes CASTLMGAQGAGQPQHF.

The rearrangement links TRBV20-1 to TRBJ2-5; 7 positions agree with TRBD2. There are 13 residues in the CDR3. Trimming took 1 base from V and 4 from J; bases not matched to a gene: 3. CDR1 is DFQATT, CDR2 SNEGSKA, per germline (reference sequence). CDR3 amino acids: CSARVAGAETQYF. The CDR3 bases are TGCAGTGCTAGAGTGGCGGGAGCAGAGACCCAGTACTTC.

This clonotype has a handful of counts. The DNA of the CDR3 is TGCAGTGCTAGTTCGACAGGGAACCAAGAGACCCAGTACTTC. Amino acid sequence: CSASSTGNQETQYF. The V call is TRBV20-1, the J call TRBJ2-5; 7 bases agree with TRBD1. J gave up 0 bases and V 3 bases, and 4 bases lay outside the gene matches. CDR3 length equals 14 residues. Germline CDR1 and CDR2: DFQATT and SNEGSKA (reference sequence).

There are a few counts of this clonotype. This chain's CDR3 is CASARQGAGEQYF. The CDR3 nucleotides read TGTGCTAGTGCTAGACAGGGGGCTGGCGAGCAGTACTTC. The chain uses TRBV12-5 and TRBJ2-7, with 10 positions matching TRBD1. The CDR3 runs 13 residues. Trimming removed 7 bases from V and 6 bases from J; junction bases left unmatched: 6. The germline V gene has CDR1 LGHNT and CDR2 FRNRAP. Combining the CDR3 with reference TRBV12-5 and TRBJ2-7 gives the whole variable domain DARVTQTPRHKVTEMGQEVTMRCQPILGHNTVFWYRQTMMQGLELLAYFRNRAPLDDSGMPKDRFSAEMPDATLATLKIQPSEPRDSAVYFCASARQGAGEQYFGPGTRLTVT.

Ten or more counts support this clonotype. The CDR3 sequence is CSASRSTNTYEQYF. CDR3 in DNA: TGCAGTGCTAGCCGATCGACTAATACCTACGAGCAGTACTTC. The chain uses TRBV20-1 and TRBJ2-5; D is perhaps TRBD2 (5 bases). The end of the DNA aligns better with TRBJ2-7, so the J call may be wrong. Germline loops: CDR1 DFQATT, CDR2 SNEGSKA (reference sequence). The CDR3 loop spans 14 amino acids.

The CDR3 DNA is TGCGCCAGCAGCACGACCGGGGAAAATGAAAAACTGTTTTTT. The encoded protein is CASSTTGENEKLFF. V gene TRBV5-1 combines with J gene TRBJ1-4; D gene unclear. The V end was cut by 4 bases, the J end by 5 bases, with 12 bases between. The CDR3 has 14 residues. Germline V lookup: CDR1 SGHRS, CDR2 YFSETQ.

CDR3 region: CASSLIASGGFTDTQYF. CDR3 nucleotide sequence: TGTGCCAGCAGCTTAATTGCGAGCGGGGGGTTCACAGATACGCAGTATTTT. This chain uses TRBV11-2 with TRBJ2-3; TRBD2 aligns across 9 bases. The ends lost 2 bases at V and 2 bases at J; junction bases unmatched: 8. Germline values: CDR1 SGHAT, CDR2 FQNNGV. This CDR3 is built from 17 residues.

The rearrangement joins TRBV7-8 to TRBJ2-5; the D gene is possibly TRBD1 (5 bases). The germline CDR1 and CDR2 sequences are SGHVS and FQNEAQ. V gave up 5 bases and J gave up 4 bases, with 20 bases separating them. The CDR3 is 16 amino acids. Here the CDR3 DNA reads TGTGCCAGCAGCCTGCCAGGGAAAGGGCGGTTAGAGACCCAGTACTTC. Translation: CASSLPGKGRLETQYF.

This clonotype turned up a few times. CDR3 amino acids: CASSTVRADEAFF. CDR3 coding DNA: TGTGCCAGCAGCACAGTACGGGCGGATGAAGCTTTCTTT. The chain has TRBV11-3 and TRBJ1-1, with unresolved D. Germline values: CDR1 SGHNT, CDR2 YENEEA. The CDR3 is 13 residues long. V was cut by 5 bases and J by 7 bases, with 14 bases left in between.

This sequence joins TRBV6-2 or TRBV6-3 and TRBJ1-1; D may be TRBD1 (6 bases). V shed 5 bases and J shed 6 bases, with 13 bases lying between them. Germline V lookup: CDR1 MNHEY, CDR2 SVGEGT. The CDR3 length is 13 residues. The CDR3 loop reads CASSIGTRSEAFF. The CDR3, as DNA: TGTGCCAGCAGTATCGGGACACGGTCTGAAGCTTTCTTT.

Notes on this clonotype: Its ends do not fully match the called genes, so a read error is possible. The rearrangement links TRBV11-2 to TRBJ2-5; the D is unclear. This CDR3 spans 11 amino acids. In germline, CDR1 is SGHAT, CDR2 FQNNGV. CDR3 residues: CASSLGPGPHF. CDR3 DNA sequence: TGTGCCAGCAGCTTAGGTCCGGGCCCGCACTTC.

This clonotype was seen a single time. The V call is TRBV5-1, the J call TRBJ2-1; D remains ambiguous. The V gene's germline CDR1 is SGHRS and CDR2 YFSETQ. This CDR3 has 16 amino acids. V was trimmed by 0 bases and J by 4 bases, leaving 14 bases between them. CDR3 DNA: TGCGCCAGCAGCTTGGGTCGTGCAGTAGGGTACAATGAGCAGTTCTTC. Its translation is CASSLGRAVGYNEQFF.

This clonotype was recorded a few times. This rearrangement joins TRBV24-1 to TRBJ1-4; perhaps TRBD1 as D (6 bases). Trimming shortened V by 4 bases and J by 7 bases, and 21 bases separated the two germline ends. Germline V lookup: CDR1 KGHDR, CDR2 SFDVKD. The CDR3 spans 17 residues. The CDR3 sequence: CATSDHPQGLVGEKLFF. As DNA, the CDR3 is TGTGCCACCAGTGACCACCCACAGGGTCTGGTCGGTGAAAAACTGTTTTTT.

This sequence joins TRBV7-9 and TRBJ2-2, with 8 positions matching TRBD1. Germline V gene sequence: CDR1 SEHNR, CDR2 FQNEAQ (reference sequence). Trimming at V came to 5 bases and at J to 5 bases, leaving 4 bases not matched to a gene. The CDR3 is 14 residues long. CDR3 amino acids: CASSHTGGTGELFF. The CDR3 DNA reads TGTGCCAGCAGCCATACAGGGGGTACCGGGGAGCTGTTTTTT.

The chain couples TRBV20-1 to TRBJ2-7; D gene ambiguous. The CDR3 runs to 13 residues. Germline V gene data show CDR1 as DFQATT and CDR2 as SNEGSKA (reference sequence). V was pared by 2 bases and J by 0 bases, with 8 bases between. The CDR3 sequence: CSARQVTSYEQYF. The CDR3 DNA follows: TGCAGTGCTAGACAGGTCACCTCCTACGAGCAGTACTTC.

The chain combines TRBV9 with TRBJ1-1, with no clear D. CDR3 size: 13 residues. Germline V gives CDR1 SGDLS, CDR2 YYNGEE. The V end was cut by 2 bases, the J end by 3 bases, with 8 bases between. As DNA, the CDR3 is TGTGCCAGCAGCGTTCGGGCGGACACTGAAGCTTTCTTT. As protein: CASSVRADTEAFF.

This rearrangement joins TRBV28 to TRBJ2-5, with TRBD1 matching over 9 bases. The J call may be mistaken, given a closer DNA end match to TRBJ2-7. CDR1 and CDR2 (germline): MDHEN, SYDVKM. The CDR3 covers 15 residues. The CDR3 loop is CASSPGTGNIYEQYF. Written as DNA, the CDR3 is TGTGCCAGCAGTCCTGGGACAGGGAATATCTACGAGCAGTACTTC.

This clonotype has just a few counts. The rearrangement joins TRBV7-9 to TRBJ1-1; TRBD1 aligns across 7 bases. V gave up 4 bases and J gave up 7 bases; unmatched junction bases: 6. Germline V gene lookup returns CDR1 SEHNR and CDR2 FQNEAQ (reference sequence). The CDR3 spans 13 residues. CDR3 region: CASSSRDSLEAFF. CDR3 nucleotide sequence: TGTGCCAGCAGCTCACGGGACAGCCTTGAAGCTTTCTTT.

The CDR3 region is CASSEEQGDEKLFF. For the CDR3, the DNA is TGTGCCAGCAGTGAAGAACAGGGAGACGAAAAACTGTTTTTT. The chain joins TRBV2 to TRBJ1-4, with a weak D call TRBD1 (6 bases). Germline V lookup: CDR1 SNHLY, CDR2 FYNNEI. V was shortened by 1 base and J by 8 bases, with 11 bases between the two germline ends. The CDR3 contains 14 residues.

V gene TRBV9 combines with J gene TRBJ2-7; D is perhaps TRBD2 (6 bases). Per the germline V gene, CDR1 is SGDLS and CDR2 is YYNGEE. Between the trimmed V and J ends, which lost 0 bases and 2 bases, there was a span of 12 bases. The CDR3 loop spans 15 amino acids. The CDR3 nucleotides are TGTGCCAGCAGCGTAGATGACGGGAGCCCCTACGAGCAGTACTTC. It encodes CASSVDDGSPYEQYF.

This chain links TRBV2 with TRBJ2-1, with 8 nucleotides matching TRBD1. J was trimmed by 2 bases and V by 6 bases; bases with no gene match: 6. The CDR3 has 15 amino acids. CDR1 and CDR2 (germline): SNHLY, FYNNEI. The CDR3 protein is CASSNQGAAYNEQFF. The CDR3 DNA reads as TGTGCCAGCAGCAACCAGGGGGCCGCCTACAATGAGCAGTTCTTC. Supplemented by reference TRBV2 and TRBJ2-1, the full variable domain reads EPEVTQTPSHQVTQMGQEVILRCVPISNHLYFYWYRQILGQKVEFLVSFYNNEISEKSEIFDDQFSVERPDGSNFTLKIRSTKLEDSAMYFCASSNQGAAYNEQFFGPGTRLTVL.

As concerns this clonotype: An end of the junction does not agree with germline; a read error may underlie this. The chain joins TRBV4-1 to TRBJ2-5; D remains unclear. The DNA end is a closer match to TRBJ2-7, so the J assignment may be wrong. Germline V gene sequence: CDR1 MGHRA, CDR2 YSYEKL. The CDR3 totals 11 residues. CDR3 DNA sequence: TGCGCCAGCACCCAAGGCGGCGAGCAGTACTTC. It codes for CASTQGGEQYF.

There are a few counts of this clonotype. The chain employs TRBV4-2 and TRBJ2-1; 12 bases are a match to TRBD1. TRBJ2-5 matches the DNA end more closely, so the J call is doubtful. Germline assignment: CDR1 LGHNA and CDR2 YNFKEQ. This CDR3 is built from 14 residues. The CDR3 reads CASSQPGQGATQYF. CDR3 nucleotides: TGTGCCAGCAGCCAACCGGGACAGGGGGCGACCCAGTACTTC.

In this sample, this clonotype turned up a few times. The chain links TRBV20-1 to TRBJ2-5, with 8 bases lining up with TRBD2. Germline V gene sequence: CDR1 DFQATT, CDR2 SNEGSKA (reference sequence). The CDR3 contains 15 residues. V shed 0 bases, J shed 1 base, and the junction held 4 bases outside the gene matches. The CDR3 reads CSARDLRGVQETQYF. The DNA of the CDR3 is TGCAGTGCTAGAGATTTGCGGGGGGTCCAAGAGACCCAGTACTTC.

V usage is TRBV20-1 and J usage is TRBJ1-1; a weak D match, TRBD1 (6 bases). Trimming removed 5 bases at V and 5 bases at J, with 15 bases between. The CDR3 totals 13 residues. The germline gives CDR1 DFQATT, CDR2 SNEGSKA (reference sequence). The CDR3 DNA follows: TGCAGTGCTTTCGGGACAAGGAATACTGAAGCTTTCTTT. Amino acid sequence: CSAFGTRNTEAFF.

The table lists this clonotype with a few counts. J is TRBJ2-7 and V is TRBV12-5; TRBD2 matches 10 bases. The V and J ends lost 6 bases and 6 bases, in that order; junction bases with no gene match: 11. Germline V gives CDR1 LGHNT, CDR2 FRNRAP. This CDR3 comprises 15 residues. The CDR3 nucleotides are TGTGCTAGTGGCCCTTTACTAGCGGGAATGGGCGAGCAGTACTTC. It yields the protein CASGPLLAGMGEQYF.

The V call is TRBV20-1, the J call TRBJ2-5; D remains unclear. Germline assignment: CDR1 DFQATT and CDR2 SNEGSKA (reference sequence). There are 12 residues in the CDR3. V was cut by 7 bases and J by 1 base, with 10 bases left in between. CDR3: CSVGPRQETQYF. Here the CDR3 DNA reads TGCAGTGTCGGACCGCGCCAAGAGACCCAGTACTTC.

The genes are TRBV6-6 and TRBJ1-4; D is possibly TRBD1 (5 bases). CDR1 and CDR2 (germline): MNHNY, SVGAGI (reference sequence). The CDR3 extends over 14 amino acids. V lost 2 bases, J lost 7 bases, and 11 bases lay in between. CDR3 region: CASSYPVQGEKLFF. The DNA for the CDR3 is TGTGCCAGCAGTTACCCCGTCCAGGGTGAAAAACTGTTTTTT.